Following are 20 T cell receptor beta chains from one sample sequenced in a study of blood T cell repertoires in COVID-19. Assay used: immunoSEQ multiplex PCR; TCRdb lists only in-frame clones, some missing. The sample contains fewer than 250,000 clones, 80% to 90% of which appear only once. Sequenced material: peripheral blood. All receptors derive from a human donor in a cohort sampled during active COVID-19.

The V call is TRBV16, the J call TRBJ2-2; maybe TRBD1 (5 bases). Trimming left V 2 bases short and J 4 bases short, with 14 bases between. CDR3 length: 16 amino acids. Per germline, CDR1 KGHSY and CDR2 FQNENV. The CDR3 loop is CASSQQHQGSTGELFF. The DNA for the CDR3 is TGTGCCAGCAGCCAACAACATCAGGGTAGCACCGGGGAGCTGTTTTTT. Full variable domain (remainder filled in from reference TRBV16 and TRBJ2-2): GEEVAQTPKHLVRGEGQKAKLYCAPIKGHSYVFWYQQVLKNEFKFLISFQNENVFDETGMPKERFSAKCLPNSPCSLEIQATKLEDSAVYFCASSQQHQGSTGELFFGEGSRLTVL.

The chain links TRBV7-9 to TRBJ1-4; TRBD1 matches at 9 bases. J gave up 5 bases and V 6 bases, and 10 bases lay outside the gene matches. Germline loops: CDR1 SEHNR, CDR2 FQNEAQ (reference sequence). This CDR3 comprises 16 residues. The CDR3 DNA follows: TGTGCCAGCAGACCACCCCAGGACAGGGGCAATGAAAAACTGTTTTTT. Its translation is CASRPPQDRGNEKLFF. Supplemented by reference TRBV7-9 and TRBJ1-4, the full variable domain reads DTGVSQNPRHKITKRGQNVTFRCDPISEHNRLYWYRQTLGQGPEFLTYFQNEAQLEKSRLLSDRFSAERPKGSFSTLEIQRTEQGDSAMYLCASRPPQDRGNEKLFFGSGTQLSVL.

The rearrangement links TRBV11-2 to TRBJ1-1; 9 bases are shared with TRBD1. The CDR3 has 13 residues. Trimming cost V 6 bases and J 1 base; bases outside gene matches: 0. Germline values: CDR1 SGHAT, CDR2 FQNNGV. The CDR3, as DNA: TGTGCCAGCAGGGGACAGGGGAACACTGAAGCTTTCTTT. Its protein is CASRGQGNTEAFF.

This sequence joins TRBV3-1 (or the pseudogene TRBV3-2) and TRBJ2-2, with a tentative D call TRBD2 (6 bases). The length of the CDR3 is 16 residues. The germline V gene has CDR1 LGHDT and CDR2 YNNKEL (reference sequence). The V and J ends lost 2 bases and 1 base respectively, with 11 bases between them. Here the CDR3 reads CASSQYSGGNTGELFF. DNA for the CDR3: TGTGCCAGCAGCCAATATAGCGGAGGGAACACCGGGGAGCTGTTTTTT.

The gene calls are TRBV7-8 and TRBJ1-2; 8 nucleotides agree with TRBD1. The CDR3 spans 15 residues. V lost 5 bases to trimming and J lost 5 bases; unmatched junction nucleotides: 10. Germline CDR1 reads SGHVS; CDR2 reads FQNEAQ. CDR3 bases: TGTGCCAGCAGCCCAACCGGGACAGGCGTTTATGGCTACACCTTC. The encoded protein is CASSPTGTGVYGYTF.

The J gene is TRBJ2-1, the V gene TRBV9; TRBD2 is a possible D gene (6 bases). Deletions cut 7 bases from V and 0 bases from J, with 11 bases between. CDR3 length equals 14 residues. The germline V gene has CDR1 SGDLS and CDR2 YYNGEE. The CDR3 protein is CASRRESSYNEQFF. The CDR3 DNA reads as TGTGCCAGCCGGAGGGAAAGCTCCTACAATGAGCAGTTCTTC.

The rearrangement joins TRBV18 to TRBJ1-3; 8 bases agree with TRBD1. This CDR3 region has 16 residues. CDR1 and CDR2 from the germline V gene are KGHSH and LQKENI. Trimming took 1 base from V and 2 from J; bases not matched to a gene: 4. CDR3 coding DNA: TGTGCCAGCTCACCACTAGGGACAGGCGCTGGAAACACCATATATTTT. It specifies CASSPLGTGAGNTIYF.

The J gene is TRBJ1-5, the V gene TRBV7-6; 7 bases are shared with TRBD1. Germline CDR1 SGHVS, CDR2 FNYEAQ. This CDR3 comprises 15 residues. Germline trimming cut 5 bases from V and 5 bases from J; bases unmatched to any gene: 9. The CDR3 spells CASSPTDREDQPQHF. The CDR3, as DNA: TGTGCCAGCAGCCCGACCGACAGGGAAGATCAGCCCCAGCATTTT. Looking up the rest from reference TRBV7-6 and TRBJ1-5 gives the full variable domain: GAGVSQSPRYKVTKRGQDVALRCDPISGHVSLYWYRQALGQGPEFLTYFNYEAQQDKSGLPNDRFSAERPEGSISTLTIQRTEQRDSAMYRCASSPTDREDQPQHFGDGTRLSIL.

This chain connects TRBV5-1 to TRBJ1-2; 7 positions agree with TRBD1. The V segment lost 0 bases and the J segment 3 bases; nucleotides outside the gene matches: 20. The CDR3 extends over 20 amino acids. The V gene's germline CDR1 is SGHRS and CDR2 YFSETQ. The CDR3 DNA reads TGCGCCAGCAGCTTGGTCCCGGGACAGCAAGAATACCAAACCCACTATGGCTACACCTTC. This codes for CASSLVPGQQEYQTHYGYTF.

This chain links TRBV28 with TRBJ2-1; 7 bases map to TRBD2. J was trimmed by 6 bases and V by 5 bases; bases with no gene match: 13. This CDR3 comprises 16 residues. The germline CDR1 and CDR2 sequences are MDHEN and SYDVKM. This CDR3 reads CASSPPLGRAFNEQFF. For the CDR3, the DNA is TGTGCCAGCAGTCCACCTCTTGGGAGGGCCTTCAATGAGCAGTTCTTC.

V usage is TRBV19 and J usage is TRBJ2-1; 10 nucleotides align to TRBD2. CDR1 is LNHDA and CDR2 is SQIVND in the germline V gene (reference sequence). The CDR3 is 15 residues long. V lost 3 bases to trimming and J lost 7 bases; unmatched junction nucleotides: 6. The DNA of the CDR3 is TGTGCCAGTAGTATCCTAGCGGGAGTAGGTAATGAGCAGTTCTTC. This codes for CASSILAGVGNEQFF.

The chain is built from TRBV25-1 and TRBJ1-3; a weak D match, TRBD1 (5 bases). Per the germline V gene, CDR1 is MGHDK and CDR2 is SYGVNS. Between the trimmed V and J ends, which lost 5 bases and 9 bases, there was a span of 14 bases. The length of the CDR3 is 13 residues. The CDR3 sequence: CASSFNRGGTIYF. The CDR3, as DNA: TGTGCCAGCAGTTTCAATAGGGGTGGCACCATATATTTT.

This chain connects TRBV28 to TRBJ2-7, with D possibly matching TRBD1 (6 bases). From germline, CDR1 is MDHEN and CDR2 SYDVKM. The CDR3 length is 16 residues. Deletions cut 2 bases from V and 5 bases from J, with 19 bases between. The CDR3 sequence: CASSLRPGRGINEQYF. The CDR3 DNA follows: TGTGCCAGCAGTTTAAGGCCGGGCAGGGGAATCAACGAGCAGTACTTC.

This chain joins TRBV7-8 and TRBJ2-5; D might be TRBD1 (5 bases). CDR1 is SGHVS, CDR2 FQNEAQ, per germline. The V end lost 6 bases, the J end lost 5 bases, and 22 bases lay between the germline ends. CDR3 length: 16 residues. CDR3 protein: CASSPSRFRVGETQYF. DNA of the CDR3: TGTGCCAGCAGTCCTTCACGATTCAGGGTGGGTGAGACCCAGTACTTC.

The chain is built from TRBV25-1 and TRBJ2-7, with unresolved D. CDR1 is MGHDK, CDR2 SYGVNS, per germline. The CDR3 length is 13 residues. Deletions cut 1 base from V and 3 bases from J, with 7 bases between. CDR3 in amino acids: CASSEFGSYEQYF. The DNA of the CDR3 is TGTGCCAGCAGTGAATTTGGCAGCTACGAGCAGTACTTC.

V usage is TRBV29-1 and J usage is TRBJ1-2; D unclear. V lost 6 bases and J 4 bases, leaving 15 bases between the germline ends. This CDR3 comprises 13 residues. Germline V gene data show CDR1 as SQVTM and CDR2 as ANQGSEA. The CDR3 region has the DNA TGCAGCGTAATGCAGTCGGGTGGCTATGGCTACACCTTC. As protein: CSVMQSGGYGYTF.

The V and J genes are TRBV30 and TRBJ1-1; TRBD1 agrees at 7 bases. Germline values: CDR1 GTSNPN, CDR2 SVGIG (reference sequence). With V trimmed by 3 bases and J by 7 bases, 8 bases remained unmatched. The CDR3 runs to 13 residues. DNA of the CDR3: TGTGCCTGGAGCCGACAGGGACCCAATGAAGCTTTCTTT. It specifies CAWSRQGPNEAFF.

This clone was observed at least ten times. CDR3 sequence reads: CASSKRGPDTQYF. Written as DNA, the CDR3 is TGTGCCAGCAGCAAGCGGGGGCCAGATACGCAGTATTTT. The V and J genes are TRBV7-3 and TRBJ2-3; 8 positions agree with TRBD2. From germline, CDR1 is SGHTA and CDR2 FQGTGA. The trim removed 5 bases at V and 4 bases at J, leaving 2 bases unmatched. CDR3 length: 13 amino acids. Filled out from reference TRBV7-3 and TRBJ2-3, the complete variable domain reads GAGVSQTPSNKVTEKGKYVELRCDPISGHTALYWYRQSLGQGPEFLIYFQGTGAADDSGLPNDRFFAVRPEGSVSTLKIQRTERGDSAVYLCASSKRGPDTQYFGPGTRLTVL.

This chain joins TRBV3-1 (or the pseudogene TRBV3-2) and TRBJ1-6; D is ambiguous. From germline, CDR1 is LGHDT and CDR2 YNNKEL (reference sequence). V dropped 3 bases and J dropped 10 bases, with 10 bases sitting between them. The CDR3 has 13 residues. For the CDR3, the DNA is TGTGCCAGCAGCCAGAGCGTTTTCTCACCCCTCCACTTT. Translation: CASSQSVFSPLHF.

This chain's CDR3 is CASALGGVYSPLHF. CDR3 DNA sequence: TGTGCCAGCGCCTTAGGGGGGGTTTACTCACCCCTCCACTTT. The gene calls are TRBV28 and TRBJ1-6; perhaps TRBD1 as D (6 bases). V was shortened by 8 bases and J by 10 bases, with 18 bases between the two germline ends. Germline CDR1 and CDR2: MDHEN and SYDVKM. CDR3 size: 14 residues.